The clone carrying this T cell receptor beta chain came up once. The antigen is unknown. This entry belongs to a study of shared clonotypes between healthy human individuals. The naive CD8 fraction comprised CD45RO-negative cells positively selected for CCR7 and excluded terminally differentiated effector memory CD45RA+ cells. Regarding the study as a whole: Several donors held approximately 4.5% of naive CD4 clonotypes in common.

Some clones are missing from TCRdb's copy, which holds only in-frame ones; the method was immunoSEQ multiplex PCR. This sample carries 1.5 million to 2.5 million clones, around 96% of them seen once, and the ten largest clones take less than 1.5%. With V trimmed by 4 bases and J by 6 bases, 5 bases remained unmatched. Germline-derived CDR1 and CDR2 are LNHDA and SQIVND (reference sequence). The CDR3 extends over 13 amino acids. The receptor comes from a man between 18 and 35 years old in good health. The V call is TRBV19, the J call TRBJ1-2, with 7 bases aligning to TRBD1. The sequenced material came from naive CD8+ T cells sorted from blood. The CDR3 spells CASSTSTGHGYTF. The CDR3 DNA follows: TGTGCCAGTAGTACCTCGACAGGGCATGGCTACACCTTC.